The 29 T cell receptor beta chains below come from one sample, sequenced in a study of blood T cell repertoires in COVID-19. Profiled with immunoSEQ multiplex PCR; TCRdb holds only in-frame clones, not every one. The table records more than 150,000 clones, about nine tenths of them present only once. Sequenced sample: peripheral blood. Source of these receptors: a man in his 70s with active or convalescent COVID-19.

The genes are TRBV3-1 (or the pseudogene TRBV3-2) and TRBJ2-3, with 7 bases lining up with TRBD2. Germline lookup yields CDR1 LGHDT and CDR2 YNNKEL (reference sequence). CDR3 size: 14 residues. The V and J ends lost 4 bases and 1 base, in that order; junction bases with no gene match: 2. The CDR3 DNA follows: TGTGCCAGCAGCCCTCGGGGGGGCACAGATACGCAGTATTTT. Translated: CASSPRGGTDTQYF.

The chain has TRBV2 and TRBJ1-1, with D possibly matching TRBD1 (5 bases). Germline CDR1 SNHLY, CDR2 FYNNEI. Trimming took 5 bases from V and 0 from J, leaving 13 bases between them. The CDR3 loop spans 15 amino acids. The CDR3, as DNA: TGTGCCAGCAGTAAACTCAGGGAATTGAACACTGAAGCTTTCTTT. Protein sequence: CASSKLRELNTEAFF.

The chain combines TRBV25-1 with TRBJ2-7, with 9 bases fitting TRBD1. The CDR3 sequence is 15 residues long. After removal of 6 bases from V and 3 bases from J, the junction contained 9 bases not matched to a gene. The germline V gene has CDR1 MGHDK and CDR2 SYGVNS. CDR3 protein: CASSPTGGTLYEQYF. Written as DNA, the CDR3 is TGTGCCAGCAGCCCGACAGGGGGGACCCTCTACGAGCAGTACTTC.

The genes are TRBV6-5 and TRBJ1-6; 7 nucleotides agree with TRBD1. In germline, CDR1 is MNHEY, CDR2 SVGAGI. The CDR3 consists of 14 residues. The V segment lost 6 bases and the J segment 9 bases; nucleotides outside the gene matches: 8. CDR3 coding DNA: TGTGCCAGCAGAAACAGGGGAGAAGGTTCACCCCTCCACTTT. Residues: CASRNRGEGSPLHF.

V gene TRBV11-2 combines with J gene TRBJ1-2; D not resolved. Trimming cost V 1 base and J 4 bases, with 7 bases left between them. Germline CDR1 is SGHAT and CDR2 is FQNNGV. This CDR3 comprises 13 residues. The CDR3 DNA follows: TGTGCCAGCAGCTTAGGTTTTCGCTATGGCTACACCTTC. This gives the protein CASSLGFRYGYTF.

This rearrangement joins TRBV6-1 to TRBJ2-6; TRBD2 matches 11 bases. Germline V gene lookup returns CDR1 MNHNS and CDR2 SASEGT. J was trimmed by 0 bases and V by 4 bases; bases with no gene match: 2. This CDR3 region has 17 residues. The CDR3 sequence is CASSGLAGFSGANVLTF. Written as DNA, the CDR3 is TGTGCCAGCAGTGGACTAGCGGGGTTCTCTGGGGCCAACGTCCTGACTTTC.

CDR3 nucleotides: TGTGCCAGCAGCCAAGATCCGAGTGTAAAGGGCTACACCTTC. Translating it yields CASSQDPSVKGYTF. J is TRBJ1-2 and V is TRBV14; no clear D. CDR3 length equals 14 residues. The V end was cut by 0 bases, the J end by 8 bases, with 13 bases between. Germline loops: CDR1 SGHDN, CDR2 FVKESK.

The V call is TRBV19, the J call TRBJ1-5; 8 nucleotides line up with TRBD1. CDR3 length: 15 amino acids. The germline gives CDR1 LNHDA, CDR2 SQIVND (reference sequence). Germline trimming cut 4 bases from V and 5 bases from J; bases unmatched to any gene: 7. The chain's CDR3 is CASSRVGTGDQPQHF. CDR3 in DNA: TGTGCCAGTAGTAGAGTTGGGACAGGTGATCAGCCCCAGCATTTT.

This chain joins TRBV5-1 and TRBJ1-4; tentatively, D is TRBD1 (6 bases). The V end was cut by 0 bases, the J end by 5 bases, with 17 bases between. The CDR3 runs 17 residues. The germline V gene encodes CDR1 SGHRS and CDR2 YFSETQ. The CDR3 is CASSLGGDNQRNEKLFF. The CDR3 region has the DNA TGCGCCAGCAGCTTGGGAGGGGACAACCAGAGAAATGAAAAACTGTTTTTT.

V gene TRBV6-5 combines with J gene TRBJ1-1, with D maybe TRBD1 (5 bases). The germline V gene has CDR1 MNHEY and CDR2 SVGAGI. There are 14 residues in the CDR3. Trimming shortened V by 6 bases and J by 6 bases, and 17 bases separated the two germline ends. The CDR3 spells CASSPRDYLSEAFF. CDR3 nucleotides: TGTGCCAGCAGCCCCAGGGATTACCTTTCTGAAGCTTTCTTT.

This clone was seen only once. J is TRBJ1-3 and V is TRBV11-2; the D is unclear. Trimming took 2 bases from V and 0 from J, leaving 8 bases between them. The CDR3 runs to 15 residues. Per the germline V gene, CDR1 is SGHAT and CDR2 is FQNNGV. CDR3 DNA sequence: TGTGCCAGCAGCTTACAAACAGCCTCTGGAAACACCATATATTTT. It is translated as CASSLQTASGNTIYF.

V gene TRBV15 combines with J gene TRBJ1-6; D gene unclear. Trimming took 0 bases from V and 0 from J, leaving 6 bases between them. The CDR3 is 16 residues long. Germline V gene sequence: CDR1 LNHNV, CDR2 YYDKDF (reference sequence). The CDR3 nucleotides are TGTGCCACCAGCAGAGATACGAGCTCCTATAATTCACCCCTCCACTTT. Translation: CATSRDTSSYNSPLHF. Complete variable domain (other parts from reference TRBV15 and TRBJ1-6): DAMVIQNPRYQVTQFGKPVTLSCSQTLNHNVMYWYQQKSSQAPKLLFHYYDKDFNNEADTPDNFQSRRPNTSFCFLDIRSPGLGDTAMYLCATSRDTSSYNSPLHFGNGTRLTVT.

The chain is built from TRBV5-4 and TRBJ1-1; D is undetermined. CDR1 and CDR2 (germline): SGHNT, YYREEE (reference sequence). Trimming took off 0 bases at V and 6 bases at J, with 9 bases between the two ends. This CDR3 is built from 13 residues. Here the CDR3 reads CASSLDYGAEAFF. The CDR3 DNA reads TGTGCCAGCAGCTTGGATTACGGGGCTGAAGCTTTCTTT.

As DNA, the CDR3 is TGTGCCAGCACCCTGACTAGCGGGAGCACCTACGAGCAGTACTTC. Residues: CASTLTSGSTYEQYF. This chain joins TRBV3-1 (or the pseudogene TRBV3-2) and TRBJ2-7; TRBD2 matches 12 bases. Germline-derived CDR1 and CDR2 are LGHDT and YNNKEL (reference sequence). V shed 7 bases and J 2 bases; nucleotides not matched to a gene: 6. The CDR3 length is 15 residues.

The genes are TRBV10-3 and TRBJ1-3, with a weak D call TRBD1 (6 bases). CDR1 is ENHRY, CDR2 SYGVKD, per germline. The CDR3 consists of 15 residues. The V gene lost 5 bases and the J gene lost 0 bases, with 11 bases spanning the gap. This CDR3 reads CAISRQASSGNTIYF. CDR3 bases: TGTGCCATCAGTCGACAGGCGAGCTCTGGAAACACCATATATTTT.

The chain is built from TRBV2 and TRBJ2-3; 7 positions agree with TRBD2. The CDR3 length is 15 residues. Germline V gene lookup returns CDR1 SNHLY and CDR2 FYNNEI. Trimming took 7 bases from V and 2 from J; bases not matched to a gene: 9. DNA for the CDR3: TGTGCCAGCACCCCCCGAAGCGGGGCCACAGATACGCAGTATTTT. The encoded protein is CASTPRSGATDTQYF.

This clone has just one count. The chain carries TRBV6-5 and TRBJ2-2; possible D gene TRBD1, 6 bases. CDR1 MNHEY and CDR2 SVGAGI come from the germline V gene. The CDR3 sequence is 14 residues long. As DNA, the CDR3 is TGTGCAACCGGAAGGGGGACGAACACCGGGGAGCTGTTTTTT. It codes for CATGRGTNTGELFF.

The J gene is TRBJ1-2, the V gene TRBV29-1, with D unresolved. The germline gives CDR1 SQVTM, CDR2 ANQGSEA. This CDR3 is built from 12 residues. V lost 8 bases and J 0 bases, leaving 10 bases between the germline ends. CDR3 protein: CSIAIANYGYTF. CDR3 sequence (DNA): TGCAGCATCGCGATCGCTAACTATGGCTACACCTTC.

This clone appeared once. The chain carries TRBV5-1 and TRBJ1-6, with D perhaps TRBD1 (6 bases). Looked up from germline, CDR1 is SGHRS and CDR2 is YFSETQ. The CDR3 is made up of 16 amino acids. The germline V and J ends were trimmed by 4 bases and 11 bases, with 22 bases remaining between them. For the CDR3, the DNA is TGCGCCAGCAGCCCTGGGTTCCGGACAGATCGAGCACCCCTCCACTTT. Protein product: CASSPGFRTDRAPLHF.

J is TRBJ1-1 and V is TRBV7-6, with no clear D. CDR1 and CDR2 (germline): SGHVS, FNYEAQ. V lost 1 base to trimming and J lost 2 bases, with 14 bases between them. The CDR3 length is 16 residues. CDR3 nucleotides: TGTGCCAGCAGCTTAGGAGTGGTAAGCACCAACACTGAAGCTTTCTTT. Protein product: CASSLGVVSTNTEAFF.

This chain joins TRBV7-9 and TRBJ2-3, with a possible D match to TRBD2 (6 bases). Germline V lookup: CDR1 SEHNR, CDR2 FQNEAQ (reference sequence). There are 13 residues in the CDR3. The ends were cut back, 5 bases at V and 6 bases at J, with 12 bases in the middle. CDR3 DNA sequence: TGTGCCAGCAGCCCTCCTAGCGTGGATACGCAGTATTTT. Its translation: CASSPPSVDTQYF. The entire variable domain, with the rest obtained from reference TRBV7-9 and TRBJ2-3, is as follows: DTGVSQNPRHKITKRGQNVTFRCDPISEHNRLYWYRQTLGQGPEFLTYFQNEAQLEKSRLLSDRFSAERPKGSFSTLEIQRTEQGDSAMYLCASSPPSVDTQYFGPGTRLTVL.

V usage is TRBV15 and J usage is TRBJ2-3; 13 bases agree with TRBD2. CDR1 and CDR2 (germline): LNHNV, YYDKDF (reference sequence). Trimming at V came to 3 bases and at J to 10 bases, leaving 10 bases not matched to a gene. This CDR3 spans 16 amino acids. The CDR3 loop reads CATSSPTSGRSRAQYF. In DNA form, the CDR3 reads TGTGCCACCAGCAGTCCGACTAGCGGGAGGAGTAGGGCGCAGTATTTT.

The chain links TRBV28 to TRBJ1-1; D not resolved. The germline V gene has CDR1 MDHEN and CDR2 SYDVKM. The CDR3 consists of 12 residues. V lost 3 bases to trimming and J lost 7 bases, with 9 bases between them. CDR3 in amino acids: CASSFPRIEAFF. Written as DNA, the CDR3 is TGTGCCAGCAGTTTCCCCCGTATTGAAGCTTTCTTT. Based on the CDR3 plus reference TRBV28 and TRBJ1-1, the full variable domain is DVKVTQSSRYLVKRTGEKVFLECVQDMDHENMFWYRQDPGLGLRLIYFSYDVKMKEKGDIPEGYSVSREKKERFSLILESASTNQTSMYLCASSFPRIEAFFGQGTRLTVV.

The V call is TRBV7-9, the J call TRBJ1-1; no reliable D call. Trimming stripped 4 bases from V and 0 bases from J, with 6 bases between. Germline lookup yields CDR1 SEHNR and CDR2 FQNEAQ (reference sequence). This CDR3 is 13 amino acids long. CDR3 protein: CASSSTLNTEAFF. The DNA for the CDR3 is TGTGCCAGCAGCTCGACTTTGAACACTGAAGCTTTCTTT.

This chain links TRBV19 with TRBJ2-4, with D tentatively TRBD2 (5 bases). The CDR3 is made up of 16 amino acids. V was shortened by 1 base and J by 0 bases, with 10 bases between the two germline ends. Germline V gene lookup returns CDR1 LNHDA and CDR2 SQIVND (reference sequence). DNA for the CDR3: TGTGCCAGTAGTATAGGCCGAGGGATAGCCAAAAACATTCAGTACTTC. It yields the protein CASSIGRGIAKNIQYF.

The CDR3 DNA reads TGTGCTAGTGGTTTGGGAATCACTCCCCCGGGACATCATAATTCACCCCTCCACTTT. Its translation: CASGLGITPPGHHNSPLHF. The chain joins TRBV12-5 to TRBJ1-6, with D possibly being TRBD1 (6 bases). Germline-derived CDR1 and CDR2 are LGHNT and FRNRAP. The CDR3 totals 19 residues. The V and J ends lost 1 base and 5 bases respectively, with 21 bases between them. Using reference TRBV12-5 and TRBJ1-6 for the parts outside the CDR3, the full variable domain is DARVTQTPRHKVTEMGQEVTMRCQPILGHNTVFWYRQTMMQGLELLAYFRNRAPLDDSGMPKDRFSAEMPDATLATLKIQPSEPRDSAVYFCASGLGITPPGHHNSPLHFGNGTRLTVT.

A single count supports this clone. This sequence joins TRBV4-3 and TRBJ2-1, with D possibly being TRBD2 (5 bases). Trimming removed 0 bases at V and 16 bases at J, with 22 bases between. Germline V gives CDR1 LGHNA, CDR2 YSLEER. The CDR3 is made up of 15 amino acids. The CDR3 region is CASSQDRGGWPSIFF. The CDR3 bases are TGCGCCAGCAGCCAAGATCGCGGCGGGTGGCCCTCGATTTTCTTC.

The CDR3 is CASSIRDRILLSLNTEAFF. CDR3 DNA sequence: TGTGCCAGCAGCATCCGGGACAGGATTCTGTTAAGCTTGAACACTGAAGCTTTCTTT. V and J are TRBV21-1 and TRBJ1-1; the table assigns TRBD1, which was not confirmed against the DNA. TRBV21-1 is flagged as a pseudogene. This CDR3 has 19 residues.

Here the CDR3 reads CASSPNTGFRNQPQHF. For the CDR3, the DNA is TGTGCCAGCAGCCCCAATACAGGGTTTAGGAATCAGCCCCAGCATTTT. The chain uses TRBV7-8 and TRBJ1-5, with D possibly TRBD1 on 6 matching bases. Trimming took off 5 bases at V and 4 bases at J, with 18 bases between the two ends. Germline V gene data show CDR1 as SGHVS and CDR2 as FQNEAQ. The CDR3 is made up of 16 amino acids.